The 10 T cell receptor beta chains below all came from one sample that was sequenced in a study of T cell responses to AZD1222 COVID-19 vaccine. The table came from immunoSEQ multiplex PCR; TCRdb's copy has only in-frame clones and leaves some out. Of 95,000 to 150,000 clones in the sample, 80% to 90% are singletons; the top ten hold around 1.2%. Sample: peripheral blood, taken on day 0 of AZD1222 vaccination. These receptors came from an adult in good health.

J is TRBJ2-3 and V is TRBV6-5, with D maybe TRBD1 (5 bases). V shed 7 bases and J shed 2 bases, with 13 bases lying between them. Germline CDR1 is MNHEY and CDR2 is SVGAGI. This CDR3 comprises 14 residues. CDR3 bases: TGTGCCAGCAACGCCCCAGGGCACACAGATACGCAGTATTTT. Amino acids: CASNAPGHTDTQYF.

The chain uses TRBV7-2 and TRBJ2-7; a weak D match, TRBD2 (6 bases). Germline V gene data show CDR1 as SGHTA and CDR2 as FQGNSA. The V and J ends lost 6 bases and 5 bases respectively, with 17 bases between them. The CDR3 has 14 amino acids. The CDR3 spells CASSLRERRDEQYF. Here the CDR3 DNA reads TGTGCCAGCAGTCTCCGAGAGAGGAGGGACGAGCAGTACTTC.

This chain connects TRBV3-1 (or the pseudogene TRBV3-2) to TRBJ1-2; D gene uncertain. Between the trimmed V and J ends, which lost 0 bases and 6 bases, there was a span of 17 bases. Germline assignment: CDR1 LGHDT and CDR2 YNNKEL (reference sequence). The CDR3 extends over 16 amino acids. The CDR3 region is CASSQDGRAALHGYTF. The CDR3 nucleotides are TGTGCCAGCAGCCAAGATGGTCGAGCGGCCTTACATGGCTACACCTTC.

This clone has a handful of counts. The chain carries TRBV7-8 and TRBJ2-5, with 9 bases lining up with TRBD1. This CDR3 has 14 residues. In germline, CDR1 is SGHVS, CDR2 FQNEAQ. The V gene end was trimmed by 3 bases and the J gene end by 6 bases; junction bases not matched to a gene: 5. The CDR3 coding sequence is TGTGCCAGCAGCTTCACAGGGGGCGGGAAGACCCAGTACTTC. Its protein product is CASSFTGGGKTQYF.

The chain carries TRBV7-8 and TRBJ2-3; D gene unclear. The V end was cut by 2 bases, the J end by 2 bases, with 14 bases between. The CDR3 extends over 16 amino acids. From germline, CDR1 is SGHVS and CDR2 FQNEAQ. CDR3 amino acids: CASSLFRGRNTDTQYF. In DNA, the CDR3 is TGTGCCAGCAGCTTATTTCGTGGGCGGAACACAGATACGCAGTATTTT. Based on the CDR3 plus reference TRBV7-8 and TRBJ2-3, the full variable domain is GAGVSQSPRYKVAKRGQDVALRCDPISGHVSLFWYQQALGQGPEFLTYFQNEAQLDKSGLPSDRFFAERPEGSVSTLKIQRTQQEDSAVYLCASSLFRGRNTDTQYFGPGTRLTVL.

CDR3 nucleotides: TGTGCCAGTAGTGTACGGGGACAGTATAGCAATCAGCCCCAGCATTTT. Its translation is CASSVRGQYSNQPQHF. V and J are TRBV19 and TRBJ1-5; 7 nucleotides match TRBD1. The length of the CDR3 is 16 residues. The junction had 7 bases not matched to a gene; V was cut back by 5 bases and J by 0 bases. Germline V gene sequence: CDR1 LNHDA, CDR2 SQIVND (reference sequence). Using reference TRBV19 and TRBJ1-5 for the parts outside the CDR3, the full variable domain is DGGITQSPKYLFRKEGQNVTLSCEQNLNHDAMYWYRQDPGQGLRLIYYSQIVNDFQKGDIAEGYSVSREKKESFPLTVTSAQKNPTAFYLCASSVRGQYSNQPQHFGDGTRLSIL.

The genes are TRBV7-2 and TRBJ1-5, with D possibly being TRBD1 (6 bases). The length of the CDR3 is 17 residues. Per the germline V gene, CDR1 is SGHTA and CDR2 is FQGNSA. With 3 bases removed from V and 5 bases from J, the gap between germline ends came to 20 bases. CDR3 in DNA: TGTGCCAGCAGCTTGGGTCTCCGGACAGTCGGGGATCAGCCCCAGCATTTT. This gives the protein CASSLGLRTVGDQPQHF.

The chain joins TRBV4-1 to TRBJ1-2; no clear D gene. The CDR3 is made up of 14 amino acids. Germline assignment: CDR1 MGHRA and CDR2 YSYEKL. Trimming took off 2 bases at V and 8 bases at J, with 15 bases between the two ends. The CDR3 sequence is CASSQPVQSTGYTF. CDR3 nucleotide sequence: TGCGCCAGCAGCCAACCTGTACAGAGCACGGGCTACACCTTC.

The V and J genes are TRBV10-3 and TRBJ1-1, with D possibly TRBD1 on 5 matching bases. The germline V gene encodes CDR1 ENHRY and CDR2 SYGVKD. Trimming took off 0 bases at V and 1 base at J, with 9 bases between the two ends. The CDR3 spans 15 residues. In nucleotides, the CDR3 is TGTGCCATCAGTGAGTCGGGGGGTGGGAACACTGAAGCTTTCTTT. Translated, it gives CAISESGGGNTEAFF.

The chain has TRBV5-4 and TRBJ2-2; 8 positions match TRBD2. Germline lookup yields CDR1 SGHNT and CDR2 YYREEE (reference sequence). The V gene end was trimmed by 4 bases and the J gene end by 3 bases; junction bases not matched to a gene: 11. CDR3 length equals 17 residues. The CDR3 spells CASSPRAGGGDTGELFF. DNA of the CDR3: TGTGCCAGCAGCCCGCGTGCGGGGGGTGGGGACACCGGGGAGCTGTTTTTT.